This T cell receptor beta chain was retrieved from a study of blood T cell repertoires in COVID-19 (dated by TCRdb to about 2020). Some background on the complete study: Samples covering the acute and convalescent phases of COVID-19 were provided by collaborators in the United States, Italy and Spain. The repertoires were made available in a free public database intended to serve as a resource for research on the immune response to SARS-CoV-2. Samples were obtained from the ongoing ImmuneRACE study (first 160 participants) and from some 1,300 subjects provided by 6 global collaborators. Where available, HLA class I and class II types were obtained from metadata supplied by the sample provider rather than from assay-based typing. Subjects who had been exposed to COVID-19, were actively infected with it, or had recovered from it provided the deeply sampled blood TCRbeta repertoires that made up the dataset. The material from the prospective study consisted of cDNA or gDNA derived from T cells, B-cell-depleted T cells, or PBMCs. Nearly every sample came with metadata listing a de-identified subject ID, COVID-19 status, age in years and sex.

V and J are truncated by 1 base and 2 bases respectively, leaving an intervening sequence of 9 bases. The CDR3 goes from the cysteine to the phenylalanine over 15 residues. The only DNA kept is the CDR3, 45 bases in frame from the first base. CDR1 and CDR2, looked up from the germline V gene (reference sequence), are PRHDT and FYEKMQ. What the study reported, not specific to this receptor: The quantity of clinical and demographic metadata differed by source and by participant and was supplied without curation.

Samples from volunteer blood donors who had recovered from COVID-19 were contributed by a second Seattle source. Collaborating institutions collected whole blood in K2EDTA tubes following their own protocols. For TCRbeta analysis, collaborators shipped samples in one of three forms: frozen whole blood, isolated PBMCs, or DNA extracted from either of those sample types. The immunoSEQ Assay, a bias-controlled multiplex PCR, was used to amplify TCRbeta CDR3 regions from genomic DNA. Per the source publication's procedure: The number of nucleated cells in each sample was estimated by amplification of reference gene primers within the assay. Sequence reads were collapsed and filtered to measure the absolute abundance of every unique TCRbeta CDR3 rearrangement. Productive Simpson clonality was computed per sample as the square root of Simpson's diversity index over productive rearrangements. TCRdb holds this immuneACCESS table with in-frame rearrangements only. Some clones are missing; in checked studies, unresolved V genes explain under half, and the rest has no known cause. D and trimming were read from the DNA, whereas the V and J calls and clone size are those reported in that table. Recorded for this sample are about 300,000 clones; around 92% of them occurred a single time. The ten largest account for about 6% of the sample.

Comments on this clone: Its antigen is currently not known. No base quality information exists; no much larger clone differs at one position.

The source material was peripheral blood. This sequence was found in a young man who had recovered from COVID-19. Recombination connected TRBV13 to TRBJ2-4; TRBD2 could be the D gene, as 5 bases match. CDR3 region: CASSLEPGTKNIQYF. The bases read TGTGCCAGCAGCTTAGAACCGGGAACCAAAAACATTCAGTACTTC.